This T cell receptor (beta chain) was captured by sequencing in a study of shared clonotypes between healthy human individuals. The V gene's germline CDR1 is SQVTM and CDR2 ANQGSEA. Trimming stripped 4 bases from V and 1 base from J, with 10 bases between. The CDR3 has 13 amino acids. Data came from immunoSEQ multiplex PCR; TCRdb stores just in-frame clones and leaves some out. The sample holds a few million clones, 85% to 95% seen once. Turning to this clone: Its target is unknown.

Whole-study results and caveats: Non-shared clonotypes had lower generation probabilities than those shared by all four donors.

Sequenced sample: naive CD4+ T cells from PBMCs. Subset reported: CD45RA+ positively selected. This chain connects TRBV29-1 to TRBJ2-5; D may be TRBD2 (5 bases). The sequence came from a man aged 18 to 29 in good health. Some clones in this sample may be carry-over from other donors' samples. The CDR3 region is CSVARASQETQYF. DNA for the CDR3: TGCAGCGTTGCGAGGGCCTCCCAAGAGACCCAGTACTTC.